The 2 T cell receptor beta chains reported below all come from one sample, sequenced in a study of persistence of HIV-infected CD4 T cells. No antigen has been identified for these receptors. The immunoSEQ assay was version 4, run in survey mode. Sequenced by immunoSEQ multiplex PCR; TCRdb stores in-frame clones only, minus some. The profile covers roughly 45,000 clones, with more than 80% appearing a single time and 0.95% to 1.1% taken by the ten largest. This nonspecific control used anti-CD3/anti-CD28 bead stimulation of CD4+ T cells. Responding CD4+ T cells were sorted by upregulation of both CD40 ligand and CD69. Sequences were derived from CD4+ T cells sorted from PBMCs after approximately 18-hour stimulation, sampled from a patient who received antiretroviral therapy. These receptors originate from an adult man with HIV who was CMV-seropositive.

V is TRBV18 and J is TRBJ2-1; D not certain. The V gene lost 6 bases and the J gene lost 0 bases, with 12 bases spanning the gap. In germline, CDR1 is KGHSH, CDR2 LQKENI. The CDR3 has 15 amino acids. CDR3 amino acids: CASSPRPSSYNEQFF. The CDR3 region has the DNA TGTGCCAGCTCCCCCCGTCCGAGCTCCTACAATGAGCAGTTCTTC. Complete variable domain (other parts from reference TRBV18 and TRBJ2-1): NAGVMQNPRHLVRRRGQEARLRCSPMKGHSHVYWYRQLPEEGLKFMVYLQKENIIDESGMPKERFSAEFPKEGPSILRIQQVVRGDSAAYFCASSPRPSSYNEQFFGPGTRLTVL.

The chain carries TRBV19 and TRBJ2-7, with TRBD2 matching over 13 bases. The CDR3 sequence is 14 residues long. V gave up 5 bases and J gave up 7 bases; unmatched junction bases: 5. In germline, CDR1 is LNHDA, CDR2 SQIVND (reference sequence). CDR3 region: CASSAGLAGAEQYF. The CDR3 DNA is TGTGCCAGTAGTGCTGGACTAGCGGGGGCGGAGCAGTACTTC.